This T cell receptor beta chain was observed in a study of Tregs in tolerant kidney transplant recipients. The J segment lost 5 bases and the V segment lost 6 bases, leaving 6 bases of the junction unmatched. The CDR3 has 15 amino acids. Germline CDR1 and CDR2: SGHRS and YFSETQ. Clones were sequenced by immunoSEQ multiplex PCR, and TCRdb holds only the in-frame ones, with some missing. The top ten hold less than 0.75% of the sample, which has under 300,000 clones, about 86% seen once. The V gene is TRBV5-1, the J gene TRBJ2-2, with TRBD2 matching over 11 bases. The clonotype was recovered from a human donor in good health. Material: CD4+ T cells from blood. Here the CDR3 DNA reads TGCGCCAGCACTCTAGCGGGAGGCTATACCGGGGAGCTGTTTTTT. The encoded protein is CASTLAGGYTGELFF.